One T cell receptor (beta chain) is described in this entry. This specimen comes from a study of blood T cell repertoires in COVID-19. Germline-derived CDR1 and CDR2 are LNHDA and SQIVND (reference sequence). The CDR3 covers 13 residues. The V end was cut by 5 bases, the J end by 5 bases, with 10 bases between. Under the authors' procedure: The assay estimated nucleated cells by amplifying reference gene primers. Assay used: immunoSEQ multiplex PCR; TCRdb lists only in-frame clones, some missing. V and J calls and clone size are copied from that table; D and trimming were computed from the DNA. The sample lists 150,000 to 200,000 clones, about 81% occurring once.

The source is a woman in her 70s with acute or convalescent COVID-19. The chain uses TRBV19 and TRBJ2-4; no clear D gene. Material for sequencing was peripheral blood. For the CDR3, the DNA is TGTGCCAGTAGTCGGCAGGTCCAAAACATTCAGTACTTC. Residues: CASSRQVQNIQYF.